Listed below are T cell receptor beta chains from one sample, sequenced in a study of blood T cells in healthy people across ages. TCRdb reprocessed the 5' RACE reads via MiXCR and lists one record per CDR3 protein. The sample contains hundreds of thousands of distinct CDR3 sequences, 32% of which appear only once. The specimen sequenced was blood. All receptors derive from a woman older than 75 in good health. Each CDR3 is given with its conserved first and last residue. Fields, in order: V gene, J gene, D gene, CDR3 length, clone size, CDR3 protein, CDR3 DNA. The D gene is left open where the match is weak. Clone size is given for some rows only: seen once, a few or many times, or a class if the clone is expanded.

TRBV10-3	TRBJ1-1	-	13	-	CAISGRGGTEAFF	TGTGCCATCAGTGGTAGGGGGGGCACTGAAGCTTTCTTT
TRBV5-1	TRBJ2-7	TRBD2	17	few	CASSLVVLAGVLDEQYF	TGCGCCAGCAGCTTGGTGGTACTAGCGGGGGTCTTGGATGAGCAGTACTTC
TRBV10-3	TRBJ2-1	-	13	many	CASNPDPLSEQFF	TGTGCCTCGAACCCTGACCCATTAAGTGAGCAGTTCTTC
TRBV6-5	TRBJ1-1	-	13	few	CASSYSMNTEAFF	TGTGCCAGCAGTTACTCTATGAACACTGAAGCTTTCTTT
TRBV27	TRBJ1-4	-	15	-	CASSSVGQVAEKLFF	TGTGCCAGCAGTTCGGTCGGGCAAGTCGCTGAAAAACTGTTTTTT
TRBV30	TRBJ2-7	-	13	many	CAFDRGSGYEQYF	TGTGCCTTCGACAGAGGGTCAGGCTACGAGCAGTACTTC
TRBV6-5	TRBJ1-6	TRBD1	16	many	CASSRTVGTGPSPLHF	TGTGCCAGCAGTCGGACCGTCGGGACAGGCCCTTCACCCCTCCACTTT
TRBV6-1	TRBJ2-7	-	14	few	CASSEAAGPLGQYF	TGTGCCAGCAGTGAAGCAGCCGGACCTCTTGGGCAGTACTTC
TRBV18	TRBJ2-1	-	16	many	CASSRESPSSYNEQFF	TGTGCCAGCTCACGGGAGTCTCCTTCTTCCTACAATGAGCAGTTCTTC
TRBV7-9	TRBJ2-5	-	16	-	CASSLYGRGDYNEQYF	TGCGCCAGCAGCTTATACGGCAGGGGAGACTACAATGAGCAGTACTTC
TRBV20-1	TRBJ1-5	-	14	-	CSAPPRVGDQPQHF	TGCAGTGCTCCCCCAAGGGTGGGGGATCAGCCCCAGCATTTT
TRBV20-1	TRBJ2-5	TRBD2	15	-	CSAMRLAGGLGTQYF	TGCAGTGCTATGAGACTAGCGGGGGGCCTAGGGACCCAGTACTTC
TRBV20-1	TRBJ1-5	-	16	few	CSARDQRQNSNQPQHF	TGCAGTGCTAGAGATCAGCGTCAGAATAGCAATCAGCCCCAGCATTTT
TRBV15	TRBJ2-7	TRBD1	17	many	CATSVDFDRGVFYEQYF	TGTGCCACCAGCGTAGACTTCGACAGGGGGGTTTTCTACGAGCAGTACTTC
TRBV18	TRBJ2-1	-	15	-	CASSPQGRISNEQFF	TGTGCCAGCTCACCACAGGGACGAATTAGTAATGAGCAGTTCTTC
TRBV20-1	TRBJ2-2	TRBD2	16	-	CSAGLAGGFATGELFF	TGCAGTGCCGGACTAGCGGGGGGATTTGCCACCGGGGAGTTGTTTTTT
TRBV2	TRBJ1-4	TRBD1	14	-	CASTQGTGGGKLFF	TGTGCCAGCACTCAGGGGACAGGGGGAGGAAAACTGTTTTTT
TRBV30	TRBJ2-3	-	11	many	CAWTKGDTQYF	TGTGCCTGGACGAAGGGAGATACGCAGTATTTT
TRBV2	TRBJ2-3	TRBD1	17	-	CASSERKGAASTDTLYF	TGTGCCAGCAGTGAAAGGAAGGGGGCGGCGAGCACAGATACGCTGTATTTT
TRBV25-1	TRBJ2-6	TRBD1	17	once	CASSGRDRGPGANVLTF	TGTGCCAGCAGTGGCCGGGACAGGGGACCTGGGGCCAACGTCCTGACTTTC
TRBV6-1	TRBJ1-5	-	14	-	CASSEAVDNQPQHF	TGTGCCAGCAGTGAAGCAGTAGACAATCAGCCCCAGCATTTT
TRBV30	TRBJ1-5	-	13	-	CAWSVQKDQPQHF	TGTGCCTGGAGTGTACAGAAGGATCAGCCCCAGCATTTT
TRBV18	TRBJ2-7	-	14	many	CASSPRTVSYEQYF	TGTGCCAGCTCACCGAGGACAGTATCCTACGAGCAGTACTTC
TRBV20-1	TRBJ1-2	-	11	many	CSAGQTYGYTF	TGCAGTGCTGGACAGACATATGGCTACACCTTC
TRBV7-2	TRBJ2-1	TRBD1	18	many	CASSPLVARQGAYNEQFF	TGTGCCAGCAGCCCACTCGTCGCCCGGCAGGGGGCTTACAATGAGCAGTTCTTC
TRBV7-2	TRBJ1-1	-	8	-	CARVEAFF	TGTGCCAGGGTCGAAGCTTTCTTT
TRBV6-6	TRBJ2-5	TRBD2	16	-	CASSLEVAGGQEAQYF	TGTGCCAGCAGCCTAGAGGTAGCGGGGGGGCAAGAGGCCCAGTACTTC
TRBV20-1	TRBJ2-4	TRBD2	17	many	CSAWTSGGGLAKNIQYF	TGCAGTGCTTGGACTAGCGGGGGAGGACTAGCCAAAAACATTCAGTACTTC
TRBV28	TRBJ2-6	-	17	many	CASSLDLQALSANVLTF	TGTGCCAGCAGTTTGGACCTCCAGGCGCTTTCGGCCAACGTCCTGACTTTC
TRBV14	TRBJ1-2	-	16	many	CASSQDWAHANYGYTF	TGTGCCAGCAGCCAAGATTGGGCACATGCTAACTATGGCTACACCTTC
TRBV12-3/TRBV12-4	TRBJ1-2	-	14	many	CASTARGKVYGYTF	TGTGCCAGCACCGCAAGGGGCAAGGTCTATGGCTACACCTTC
TRBV6-6	TRBJ2-3	TRBD1	15	-	CASSLGTGTTDTQYF	TGTGCCAGCAGTTTGGGGACAGGGACCACAGATACGCAGTATTTT
TRBV20-1	TRBJ1-2	TRBD1	14	many	CSAAGTGGADGYTF	TGCAGTGCCGCCGGGACAGGGGGCGCGGATGGCTACACCTTC
TRBV7-9	TRBJ1-2	-	18	-	CASSFPFGRDLANYGYTF	TGTGCCAGCAGCTTCCCCTTTGGTAGGGACCTAGCTAACTATGGCTACACCTTC